The T cell receptor (beta chain) under discussion was sequenced for a study of T-cell memory formation after mild COVID-19. The germline CDR1 and CDR2 sequences are MNHEY and SVGAGI. CDR3 length: 14 amino acids. The V and J ends lost 2 bases and 4 bases respectively, with 11 bases between them. In its sample, this clonotype was seen many times. TCRdb fed the 5' RACE reads into MiXCR, producing one record per CDR3 protein. The sample holds tens of thousands of distinct CDR3 sequences, about 6.7% seen once. The receptor was derived from an adult who had mild COVID-19 (a few samples of this study predate the infection). Cell type and time point are not known. The genes are TRBV6-5 and TRBJ2-5; D is possibly TRBD1 (6 bases). Sequenced input: PBMCs or a T cell subset sorted from them (not recorded which). The CDR3 loop reads CASSYGGLGETQYF. In DNA form, the CDR3 reads TGTGCCAGCAGTTACGGGGGCCTGGGAGAGACCCAGTACTTC.